A single sample gave rise to the 20 T cell receptor beta chains below, sequenced in a study of blood T cell repertoires in COVID-19. Using immunoSEQ multiplex PCR, the repertoire was profiled, and TCRdb retains in-frame clones only, with some absent. The table has about 53,000 clones, roughly 89% seen once. Source material: peripheral blood. All receptors derive from a man aged 80 or over with acute or convalescent COVID-19.

The chain links TRBV7-9 to TRBJ2-7; 7 nucleotides agree with TRBD2. Germline trimming cut 4 bases from V and 2 bases from J; bases unmatched to any gene: 5. The CDR3 has 14 residues. Germline values: CDR1 SEHNR, CDR2 FQNEAQ (reference sequence). This chain's CDR3 is CASSYTGGPYEQYF. The CDR3 bases are TGTGCCAGCAGCTACACGGGGGGACCCTACGAGCAGTACTTC.

V and J are TRBV3-1 (or the pseudogene TRBV3-2) and TRBJ2-5; TRBD1 aligns across 9 bases. Germline-derived CDR1 and CDR2 are LGHDT and YNNKEL (reference sequence). Germline trimming cut 4 bases from V and 3 bases from J; bases unmatched to any gene: 3. The CDR3 loop spans 14 amino acids. Here the CDR3 DNA reads TGTGCCAGCAGCCCTGACAGGGGGGAAGAGACCCAGTACTTC. Residues: CASSPDRGEETQYF.

In this sample, this clone turned up once. V usage is TRBV3-1 (or the pseudogene TRBV3-2) and J usage is TRBJ2-1; 7 nucleotides match TRBD2. Germline CDR1 is LGHDT and CDR2 is YNNKEL (reference sequence). This CDR3 region has 15 residues. V shed 1 base, J shed 2 bases, and the junction held 2 bases outside the gene matches. CDR3 DNA: TGTGCCAGCAGCCAAGGCGCGGGGGCCTACAATGAGCAGTTCTTC. This gives the protein CASSQGAGAYNEQFF.

J is TRBJ1-1 and V is TRBV6-2 or TRBV6-3; 10 nucleotides match TRBD1. The length of the CDR3 is 15 residues. CDR1 is MNHEY, CDR2 SVGEGT, per germline. The ends lost 5 bases at V and 4 bases at J; junction bases unmatched: 7. CDR3 sequence reads: CASSGGTGAGTEAFF. The CDR3 DNA sequence: TGTGCCAGCAGTGGGGGGACAGGGGCGGGCACTGAAGCTTTCTTT.

The V and J genes are TRBV9 and TRBJ2-3, with 13 nucleotides matching TRBD2. Germline values: CDR1 SGDLS, CDR2 YYNGEE. Trimming removed 4 bases from V and 4 bases from J; junction bases left unmatched: 6. There are 16 residues in the CDR3. The DNA for the CDR3 is TGTGCCAGCAGCCCCCGGACTAGCGGGGGATCAGATACGCAGTATTTT. This encodes CASSPRTSGGSDTQYF.

This sequence joins TRBV5-6 and TRBJ2-3, with a possible D match to TRBD1 (6 bases). This CDR3 contains 16 residues. The germline V gene has CDR1 SGHDT and CDR2 YYEEEE. V was cut by 4 bases and J by 2 bases, with 17 bases left in between. CDR3 loop: CASSPDRTQFTDTQYF. In DNA form, the CDR3 reads TGTGCCAGCAGCCCAGACAGGACACAGTTCACAGATACGCAGTATTTT.

The chain links TRBV6-5 to TRBJ2-7, with D possibly being TRBD1 (5 bases). V lost 6 bases and J lost 4, with 16 bases in between. CDR3 length: 14 amino acids. Germline values: CDR1 MNHEY, CDR2 SVGAGI. The CDR3 DNA is TGTGCCAGCAGCACCACGACAGTATCTTACGAGCAGTACTTC. Amino acid sequence: CASSTTTVSYEQYF.

Here the CDR3 DNA reads TGTGCCAGCAGCCAGCCGGGACAGGGGCTATACGAGCAGTACTTC. It yields the protein CASSQPGQGLYEQYF. The chain employs TRBV3-1 (or the pseudogene TRBV3-2) and TRBJ2-7, with 10 nucleotides matching TRBD1. In germline, CDR1 is LGHDT, CDR2 YNNKEL (reference sequence). V gave up 3 bases and J gave up 4 bases; unmatched junction bases: 6. The CDR3 has 15 residues.

The chain couples TRBV9 to TRBJ2-3, with 13 bases lining up with TRBD2. The trim removed 4 bases at V and 8 bases at J, leaving 10 bases unmatched. This CDR3 is built from 16 residues. Germline CDR1 is SGDLS and CDR2 is YYNGEE. The CDR3 DNA follows: TGTGCCAGCAGCCCTCGGACTAGCGGGGGAAGTGGTACGCAGTATTTT. It codes for CASSPRTSGGSGTQYF.

The chain combines TRBV5-1 with TRBJ1-6; TRBD1 is a possible D gene (5 bases). The CDR3 consists of 17 residues. Per germline, CDR1 SGHRS and CDR2 YFSETQ. Trimming shortened V by 4 bases and J by 5 bases, and 19 bases separated the two germline ends. As DNA, the CDR3 is TGCGCCAGCAGCACGGGACGGGGAGGAGGGCATAATTCACCCCTCCACTTT. Amino acids: CASSTGRGGGHNSPLHF.

The chain joins TRBV7-2 to TRBJ2-6, with D unresolved. The CDR3 sequence is 15 residues long. Germline CDR1 reads SGHTA; CDR2 reads FQGNSA. Trimming left V 0 bases short and J 0 bases short, with 3 bases between. CDR3 protein: CASSLALSGANVLTF. As DNA, the CDR3 is TGTGCCAGCAGCTTAGCCCTCTCTGGGGCCAACGTCCTGACTTTC.

This rearrangement joins TRBV19 to TRBJ2-1, with 8 nucleotides matching TRBD1. Germline V lookup: CDR1 LNHDA, CDR2 SQIVND (reference sequence). V gave up 1 base and J gave up 2 bases; unmatched junction bases: 4. The CDR3 is 16 residues long. This CDR3 is CASSIGSDRAYNEQFF. The CDR3, as DNA: TGTGCCAGTAGTATAGGGTCGGACAGGGCCTACAATGAGCAGTTCTTC.

This chain joins TRBV19 and TRBJ1-4; no clear D. CDR3 size: 14 residues. V was cut by 3 bases and J by 2 bases, with 7 bases left in between. Germline lookup yields CDR1 LNHDA and CDR2 SQIVND (reference sequence). CDR3 sequence (DNA): TGTGCCAGTAGTATTTCTGAGACTAATGAAAAACTGTTTTTT. Its protein product is CASSISETNEKLFF.

The rearrangement links TRBV6-1 to TRBJ2-7; weak D call: TRBD2 (8 bases). CDR3 length equals 17 residues. Germline values: CDR1 MNHNS, CDR2 SASEGT. V lost 0 bases to trimming and J lost 9 bases, with 24 bases between them. The CDR3 DNA is TGTGCCAGCAGTGAAGCTAGCGGGACAGATATCGTACGTGGGCAGTACTTC. This encodes CASSEASGTDIVRGQYF.

This chain links TRBV30 with TRBJ2-1; D unclear. This CDR3 contains 12 residues. Trimming took 0 bases from V and 5 from J, leaving 5 bases between them. Germline lookup yields CDR1 GTSNPN and CDR2 SVGIG (reference sequence). The CDR3 here is CAWSVNNNEQFF. In DNA form, the CDR3 reads TGTGCCTGGAGTGTAAACAACAATGAGCAGTTCTTC.

In its sample, this clone was seen once. CDR3 region: CASSLPKQSGGPRTQYF. The CDR3 DNA is TGTGCCAGCAGTTTACCCAAACAGAGTGGGGGCCCACGTACGCAGTATTTT. The rearrangement joins TRBV27 to TRBJ2-3; D may be TRBD1 (6 bases). Per the germline V gene, CDR1 is MNHEY and CDR2 is SMNVEV (reference sequence). The CDR3 extends over 17 amino acids. V was cut by 2 bases and J by 8 bases, with 23 bases left in between.

The rearrangement links TRBV7-2 to TRBJ2-1; D may be TRBD1 (6 bases). This CDR3 has 18 residues. Trimming stripped 1 base from V and 4 bases from J, with 20 bases between. Looked up from germline, CDR1 is SGHTA and CDR2 is FQGNSA. CDR3 sequence (DNA): TGTGCCAGCAGCTTAGGGGGCTCCCGGACAGCTTTATACAATGAGCAGTTCTTC. This encodes CASSLGGSRTALYNEQFF.

This rearrangement joins TRBV5-1 to TRBJ2-1; TRBD2 agrees at 10 bases. Germline CDR1 is SGHRS and CDR2 is YFSETQ. The CDR3 contains 15 residues. V was clipped by 4 bases and J by 6 bases; unmatched bases: 7. CDR3 DNA: TGCGCCAGCAGCCCCTTGAGCGGGGGGGTCAATGAGCAGTTCTTC. This translates into CASSPLSGGVNEQFF.

The V and J genes are TRBV5-1 and TRBJ2-3; weak D call: TRBD1 (8 bases). The V gene lost 5 bases and the J gene lost 1 base, with 17 bases spanning the gap. The germline gives CDR1 SGHRS, CDR2 YFSETQ. This CDR3 has 16 amino acids. CDR3 residues: CASRQTGAGGTDTQYF. The CDR3 DNA is TGCGCCAGCAGGCAGACAGGGGCGGGAGGCACAGATACGCAGTATTTT.

This clone has only one observation. This chain uses TRBV19 with TRBJ2-1; no clear D. The CDR3 length is 12 residues. V dropped 2 bases and J dropped 5 bases, with 4 bases sitting between them. Germline loops: CDR1 LNHDA, CDR2 SQIVND (reference sequence). The DNA for the CDR3 is TGTGCCAGTAGTATACCCGACAATGAGCAGTTCTTC. Protein product: CASSIPDNEQFF.